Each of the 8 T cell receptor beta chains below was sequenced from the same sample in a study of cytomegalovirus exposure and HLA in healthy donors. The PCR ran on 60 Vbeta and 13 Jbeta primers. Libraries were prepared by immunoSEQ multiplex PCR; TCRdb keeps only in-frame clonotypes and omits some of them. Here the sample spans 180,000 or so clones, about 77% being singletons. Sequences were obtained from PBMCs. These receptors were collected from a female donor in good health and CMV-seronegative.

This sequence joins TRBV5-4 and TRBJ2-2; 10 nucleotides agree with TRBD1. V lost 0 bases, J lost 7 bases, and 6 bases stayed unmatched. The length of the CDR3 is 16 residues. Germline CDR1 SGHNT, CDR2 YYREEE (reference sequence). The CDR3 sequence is CASSLARQGAGGELFF. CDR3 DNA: TGTGCCAGCAGCTTGGCCAGACAGGGGGCAGGCGGGGAGCTGTTTTTT. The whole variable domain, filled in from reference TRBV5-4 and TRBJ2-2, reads ETGVTQSPTHLIKTRGQQVTLRCSSQSGHNTVSWYQQALGQGPQFIFQYYREEENGRGNFPPRFSGLQFPNYSSELNVNALELDDSALYLCASSLARQGAGGELFFGEGSRLTVL.

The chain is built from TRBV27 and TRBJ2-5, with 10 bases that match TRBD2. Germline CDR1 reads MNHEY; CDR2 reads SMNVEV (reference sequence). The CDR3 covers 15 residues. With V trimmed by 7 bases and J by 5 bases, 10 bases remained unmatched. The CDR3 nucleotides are TGTGCCAGCACTCCGGGAGCGGGAGGGTTTGAGACCCAGTACTTC. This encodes CASTPGAGGFETQYF.

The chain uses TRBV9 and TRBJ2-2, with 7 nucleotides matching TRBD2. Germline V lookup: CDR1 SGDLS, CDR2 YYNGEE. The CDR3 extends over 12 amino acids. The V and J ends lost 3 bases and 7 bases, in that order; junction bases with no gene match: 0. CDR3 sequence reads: CASSAGGGELFF. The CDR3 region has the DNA TGTGCCAGCAGCGCGGGAGGCGGGGAGCTGTTTTTT.

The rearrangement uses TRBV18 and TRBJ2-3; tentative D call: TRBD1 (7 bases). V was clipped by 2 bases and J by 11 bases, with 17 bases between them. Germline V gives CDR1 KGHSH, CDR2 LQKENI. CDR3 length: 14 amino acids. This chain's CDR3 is CASSPRGQGGRQYF. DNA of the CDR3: TGTGCCAGCTCACCAAGGGGGCAGGGGGGCCGGCAGTATTTT. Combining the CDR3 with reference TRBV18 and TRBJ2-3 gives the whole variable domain NAGVMQNPRHLVRRRGQEARLRCSPMKGHSHVYWYRQLPEEGLKFMVYLQKENIIDESGMPKERFSAEFPKEGPSILRIQQVVRGDSAAYFCASSPRGQGGRQYFGPGTRLTVL.

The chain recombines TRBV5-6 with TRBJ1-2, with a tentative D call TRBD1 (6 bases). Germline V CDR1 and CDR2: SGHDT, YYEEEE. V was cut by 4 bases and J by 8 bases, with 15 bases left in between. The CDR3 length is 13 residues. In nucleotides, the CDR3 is TGTGCCAGCAGCCAGGGGATCAGAAACGGCTACACCTTC. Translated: CASSQGIRNGYTF.

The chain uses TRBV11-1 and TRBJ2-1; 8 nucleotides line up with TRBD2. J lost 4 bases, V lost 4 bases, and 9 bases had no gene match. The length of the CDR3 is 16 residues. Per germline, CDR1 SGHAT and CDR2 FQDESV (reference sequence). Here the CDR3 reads CASSSPRAGDYNEQFF. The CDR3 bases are TGTGCCAGCAGCTCCCCTCGAGCGGGAGATTACAATGAGCAGTTCTTC.

DNA for the CDR3: TGTGCCATCAGTGAGTCTAGCGTCGGCGAGCAGTACTTC. Amino acids: CAISESSVGEQYF. This sequence joins TRBV10-3 and TRBJ2-7, with D tentatively TRBD2 (5 bases). V gave up 0 bases and J gave up 6 bases, with 9 bases separating them. Germline V gene lookup returns CDR1 ENHRY and CDR2 SYGVKD. This CDR3 contains 13 residues.

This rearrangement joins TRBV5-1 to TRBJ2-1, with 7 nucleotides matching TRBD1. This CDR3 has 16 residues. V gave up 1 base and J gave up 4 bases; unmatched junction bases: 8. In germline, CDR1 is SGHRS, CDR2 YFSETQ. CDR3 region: CASSLTGQPEYNEQFF. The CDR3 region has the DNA TGCGCCAGCAGCTTGACGGGACAGCCCGAATACAATGAGCAGTTCTTC.